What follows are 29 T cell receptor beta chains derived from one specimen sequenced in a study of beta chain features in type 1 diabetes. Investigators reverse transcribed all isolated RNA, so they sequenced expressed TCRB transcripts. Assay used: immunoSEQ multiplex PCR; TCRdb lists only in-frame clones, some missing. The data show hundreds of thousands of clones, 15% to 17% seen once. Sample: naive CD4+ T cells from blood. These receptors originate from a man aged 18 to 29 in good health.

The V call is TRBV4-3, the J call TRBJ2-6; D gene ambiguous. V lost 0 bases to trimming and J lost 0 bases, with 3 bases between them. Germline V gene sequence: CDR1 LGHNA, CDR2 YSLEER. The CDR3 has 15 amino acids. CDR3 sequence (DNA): TGCGCCAGCAGCCAAGATAGCTCTGGGGCCAACGTCCTGACTTTC. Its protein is CASSQDSSGANVLTF.

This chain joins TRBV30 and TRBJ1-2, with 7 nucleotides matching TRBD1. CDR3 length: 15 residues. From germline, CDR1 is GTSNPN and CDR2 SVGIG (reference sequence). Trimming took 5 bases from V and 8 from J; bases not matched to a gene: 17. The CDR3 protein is CAWGKTPGTEGGYTF. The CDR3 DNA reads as TGTGCCTGGGGGAAAACCCCCGGGACAGAAGGCGGCTACACCTTC.

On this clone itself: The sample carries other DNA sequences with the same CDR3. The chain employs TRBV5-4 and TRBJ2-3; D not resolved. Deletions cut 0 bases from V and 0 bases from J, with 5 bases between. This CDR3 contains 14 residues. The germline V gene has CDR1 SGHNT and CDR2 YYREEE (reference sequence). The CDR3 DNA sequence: TGTGCCAGCAGCTTGGGCACGAGCACAGATACGCAGTATTTT. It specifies CASSLGTSTDTQYF.

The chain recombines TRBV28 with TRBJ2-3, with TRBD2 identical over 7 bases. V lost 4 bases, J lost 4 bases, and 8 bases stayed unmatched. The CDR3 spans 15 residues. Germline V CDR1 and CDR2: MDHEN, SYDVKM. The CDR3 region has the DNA TGTGCCAGCAGTTCACCAAGCGGGGTGTCAGATACGCAGTATTTT. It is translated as CASSSPSGVSDTQYF.

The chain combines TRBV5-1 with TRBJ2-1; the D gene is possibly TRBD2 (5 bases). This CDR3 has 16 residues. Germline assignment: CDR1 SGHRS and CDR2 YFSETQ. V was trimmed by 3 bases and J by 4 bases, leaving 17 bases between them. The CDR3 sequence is CASSSSGLPSYNEQFF. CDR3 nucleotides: TGCGCCAGCAGCTCCAGCGGCCTACCATCGTACAATGAGCAGTTCTTC.

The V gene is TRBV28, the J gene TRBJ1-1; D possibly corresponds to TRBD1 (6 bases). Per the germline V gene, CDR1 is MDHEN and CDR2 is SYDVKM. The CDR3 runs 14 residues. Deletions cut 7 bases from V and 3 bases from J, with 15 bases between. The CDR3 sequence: CASTLGGKYTEAFF. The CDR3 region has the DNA TGTGCCAGCACCCTAGGGGGGAAATACACTGAAGCTTTCTTT.

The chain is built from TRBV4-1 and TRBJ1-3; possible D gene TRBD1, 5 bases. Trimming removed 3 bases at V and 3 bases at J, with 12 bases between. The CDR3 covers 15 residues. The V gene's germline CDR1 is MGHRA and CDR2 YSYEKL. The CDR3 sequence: CASSQQTAHGNTIYF. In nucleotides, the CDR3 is TGCGCCAGCAGCCAGCAGACAGCGCATGGAAACACCATATATTTT.

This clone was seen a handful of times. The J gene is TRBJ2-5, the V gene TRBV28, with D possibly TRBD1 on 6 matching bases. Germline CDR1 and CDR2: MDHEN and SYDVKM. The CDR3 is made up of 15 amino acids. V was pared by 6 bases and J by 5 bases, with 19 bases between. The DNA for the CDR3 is TGTGCCAGCAGCCAACAGGGTGACCGGAGGGAGACCCAGTACTTC. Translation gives CASSQQGDRRETQYF. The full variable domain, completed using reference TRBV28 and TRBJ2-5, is DVKVTQSSRYLVKRTGEKVFLECVQDMDHENMFWYRQDPGLGLRLIYFSYDVKMKEKGDIPEGYSVSREKKERFSLILESASTNQTSMYLCASSQQGDRRETQYFGPGTRLLVL.

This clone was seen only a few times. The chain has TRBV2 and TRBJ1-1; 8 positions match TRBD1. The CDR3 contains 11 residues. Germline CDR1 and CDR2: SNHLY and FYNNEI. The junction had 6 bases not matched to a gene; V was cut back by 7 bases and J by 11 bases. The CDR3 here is CASNTRQGAFF. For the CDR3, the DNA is TGTGCCAGCAATACGAGACAGGGGGCTTTCTTT. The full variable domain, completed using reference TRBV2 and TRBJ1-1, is EPEVTQTPSHQVTQMGQEVILRCVPISNHLYFYWYRQILGQKVEFLVSFYNNEISEKSEIFDDQFSVERPDGSNFTLKIRSTKLEDSAMYFCASNTRQGAFFGQGTRLTVV.

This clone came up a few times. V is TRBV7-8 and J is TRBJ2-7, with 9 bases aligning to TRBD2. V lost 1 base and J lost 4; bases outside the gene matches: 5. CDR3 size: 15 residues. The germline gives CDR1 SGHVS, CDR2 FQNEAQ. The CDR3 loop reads CASSLVLAGTYEQYF. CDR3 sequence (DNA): TGTGCCAGCAGCTTAGTTCTAGCGGGGACTTACGAGCAGTACTTC.

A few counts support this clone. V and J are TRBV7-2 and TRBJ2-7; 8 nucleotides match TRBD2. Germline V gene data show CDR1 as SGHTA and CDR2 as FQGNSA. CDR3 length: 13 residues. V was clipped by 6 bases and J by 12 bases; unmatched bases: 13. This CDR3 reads CASRPRTSGALYF. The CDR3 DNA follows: TGTGCCAGCAGGCCTAGAACTAGCGGAGCCCTGTACTTC.

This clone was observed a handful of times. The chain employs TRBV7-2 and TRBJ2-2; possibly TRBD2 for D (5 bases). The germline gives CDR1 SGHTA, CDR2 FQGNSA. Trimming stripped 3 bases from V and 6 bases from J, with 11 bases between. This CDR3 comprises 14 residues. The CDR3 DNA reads TGTGCCAGCAGCTTCAGATGGGGAGCCGGGGAGCTGTTTTTT. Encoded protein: CASSFRWGAGELFF.

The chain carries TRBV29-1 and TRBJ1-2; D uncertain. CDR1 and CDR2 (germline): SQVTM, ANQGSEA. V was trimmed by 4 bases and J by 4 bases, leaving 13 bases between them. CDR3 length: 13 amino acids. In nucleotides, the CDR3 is TGCAGCGTTGGGGAGATGGCCTTCTATGGCTACACCTTC. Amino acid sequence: CSVGEMAFYGYTF.

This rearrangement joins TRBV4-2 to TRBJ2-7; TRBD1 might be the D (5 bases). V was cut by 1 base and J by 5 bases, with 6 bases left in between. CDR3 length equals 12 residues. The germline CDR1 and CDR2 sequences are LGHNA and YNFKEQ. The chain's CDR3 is CASSQVRDEQYF. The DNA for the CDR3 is TGTGCCAGCAGCCAAGTCAGGGACGAGCAGTACTTC.

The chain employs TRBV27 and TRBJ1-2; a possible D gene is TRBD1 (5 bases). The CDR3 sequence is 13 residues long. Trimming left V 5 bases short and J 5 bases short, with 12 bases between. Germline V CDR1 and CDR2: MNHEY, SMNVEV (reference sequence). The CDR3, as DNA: TGTGCCAGCAGTCTGAACAGGAGGTATGGCTACACCTTC. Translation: CASSLNRRYGYTF.

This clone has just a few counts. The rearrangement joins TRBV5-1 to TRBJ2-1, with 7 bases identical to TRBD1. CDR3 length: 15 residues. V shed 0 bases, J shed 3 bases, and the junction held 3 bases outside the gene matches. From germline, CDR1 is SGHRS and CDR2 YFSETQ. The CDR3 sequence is CASSLEGTDYNEQFF. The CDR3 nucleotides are TGCGCCAGCAGCTTGGAGGGGACAGACTACAATGAGCAGTTCTTC.

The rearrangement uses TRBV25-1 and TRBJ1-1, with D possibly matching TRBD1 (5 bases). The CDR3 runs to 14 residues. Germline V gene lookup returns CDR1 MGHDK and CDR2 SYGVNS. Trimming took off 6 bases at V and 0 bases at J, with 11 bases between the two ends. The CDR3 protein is CASRRQSLNTEAFF. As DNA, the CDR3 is TGTGCCAGCAGGAGACAGTCCTTGAACACTGAAGCTTTCTTT.

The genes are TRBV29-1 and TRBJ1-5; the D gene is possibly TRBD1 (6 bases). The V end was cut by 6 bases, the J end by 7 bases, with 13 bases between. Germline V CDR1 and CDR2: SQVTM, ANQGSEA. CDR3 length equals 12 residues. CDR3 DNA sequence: TGCAGCGTCGGTACAGGGAGCCAGCCCCAGCATTTT. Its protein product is CSVGTGSQPQHF.

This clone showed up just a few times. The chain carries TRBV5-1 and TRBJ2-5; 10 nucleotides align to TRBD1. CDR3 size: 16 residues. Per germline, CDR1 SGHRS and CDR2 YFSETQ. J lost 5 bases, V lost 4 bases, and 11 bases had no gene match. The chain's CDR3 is CASSLTGGAERETQYF. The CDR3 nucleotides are TGCGCCAGCAGCCTGACAGGGGGCGCGGAACGGGAGACCCAGTACTTC.

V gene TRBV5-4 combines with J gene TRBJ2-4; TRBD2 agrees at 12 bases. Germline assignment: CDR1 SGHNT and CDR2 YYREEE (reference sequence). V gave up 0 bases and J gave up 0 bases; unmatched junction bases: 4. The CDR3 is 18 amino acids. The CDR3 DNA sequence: TGTGCCAGCAGCTTGGGACTAGCGGGAGCTGGAGCCAAAAACATTCAGTACTTC. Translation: CASSLGLAGAGAKNIQYF. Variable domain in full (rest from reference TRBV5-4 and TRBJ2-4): ETGVTQSPTHLIKTRGQQVTLRCSSQSGHNTVSWYQQALGQGPQFIFQYYREEENGRGNFPPRFSGLQFPNYSSELNVNALELDDSALYLCASSLGLAGAGAKNIQYFGAGTRLSVL.

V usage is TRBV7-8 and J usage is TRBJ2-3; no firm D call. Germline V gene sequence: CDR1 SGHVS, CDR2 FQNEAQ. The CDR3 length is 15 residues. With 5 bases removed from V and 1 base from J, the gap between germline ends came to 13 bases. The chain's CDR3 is CASSRTAWGTDTQYF. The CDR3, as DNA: TGTGCCAGCAGCCGCACAGCCTGGGGCACAGATACGCAGTATTTT.

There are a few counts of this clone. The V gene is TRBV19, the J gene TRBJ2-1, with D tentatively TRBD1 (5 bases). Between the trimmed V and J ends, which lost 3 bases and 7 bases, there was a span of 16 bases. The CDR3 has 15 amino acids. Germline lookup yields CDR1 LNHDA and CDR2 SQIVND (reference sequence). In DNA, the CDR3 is TGTGCCAGTAGTATGAATGGGGCCACACAGAATGAGCAGTTCTTC. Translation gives CASSMNGATQNEQFF.

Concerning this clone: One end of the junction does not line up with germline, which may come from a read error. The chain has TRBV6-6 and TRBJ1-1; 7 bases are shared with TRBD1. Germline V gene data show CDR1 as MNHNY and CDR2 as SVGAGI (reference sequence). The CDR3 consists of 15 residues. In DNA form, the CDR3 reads TGTGCCAGCAGTTACCAACAAATAAATGACAGGGAAAGGATTTTT. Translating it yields CASSYQQINDRERIF.

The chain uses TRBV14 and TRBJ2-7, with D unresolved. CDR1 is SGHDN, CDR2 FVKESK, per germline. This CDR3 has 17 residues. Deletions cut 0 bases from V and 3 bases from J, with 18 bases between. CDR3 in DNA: TGTGCCAGCAGCCAAGATGGTCGGTCGGACGCGGACTACGAGCAGTACTTC. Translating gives CASSQDGRSDADYEQYF.

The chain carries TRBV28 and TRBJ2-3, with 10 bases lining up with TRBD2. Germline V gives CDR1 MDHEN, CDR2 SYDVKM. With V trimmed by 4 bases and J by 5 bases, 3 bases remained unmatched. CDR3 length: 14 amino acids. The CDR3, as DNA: TGTGCCAGCAGTTCTATAGCGGGGGGAGATACGCAGTATTTT. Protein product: CASSSIAGGDTQYF.

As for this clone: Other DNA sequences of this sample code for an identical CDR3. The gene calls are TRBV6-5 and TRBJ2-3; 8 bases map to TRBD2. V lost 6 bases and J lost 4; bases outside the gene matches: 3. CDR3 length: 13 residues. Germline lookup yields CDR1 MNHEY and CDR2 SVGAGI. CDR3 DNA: TGTGCCAGCAGAGGGACTAGTGCAGATACGCAGTATTTT. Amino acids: CASRGTSADTQYF.

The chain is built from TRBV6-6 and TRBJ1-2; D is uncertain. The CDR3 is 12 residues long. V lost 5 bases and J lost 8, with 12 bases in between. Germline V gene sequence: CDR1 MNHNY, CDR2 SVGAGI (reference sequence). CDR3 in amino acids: CASSQTLLGYTF. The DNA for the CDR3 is TGTGCCAGCAGTCAGACCCTATTAGGCTACACCTTC.

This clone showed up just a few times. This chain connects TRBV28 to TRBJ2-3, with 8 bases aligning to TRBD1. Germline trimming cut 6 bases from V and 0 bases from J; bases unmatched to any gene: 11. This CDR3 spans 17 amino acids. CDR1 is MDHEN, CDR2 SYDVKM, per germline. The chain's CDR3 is CASSPGQGMRSTDTQYF. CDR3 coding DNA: TGTGCCAGCAGCCCTGGACAGGGAATGAGGAGCACAGATACGCAGTATTTT.

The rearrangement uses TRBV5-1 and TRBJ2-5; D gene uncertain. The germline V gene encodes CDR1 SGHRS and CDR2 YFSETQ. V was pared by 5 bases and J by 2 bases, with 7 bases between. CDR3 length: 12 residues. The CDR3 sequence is CASRTPQETQYF. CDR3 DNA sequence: TGCGCCAGCAGGACGCCTCAAGAGACCCAGTACTTC.